This note documents a single T cell receptor (beta chain) sequence. Antigen unknown. The sample originates from a study of response to subunit inactivated influenza vaccine. A single record per CDR3 protein comes from TCRdb applying MiXCR to the RT-PCR reads. This table holds 650,000 to 800,000 distinct CDR3 sequences, 14% found once. The CDR3 loop spans 18 amino acids. The germline V and J ends were trimmed by 5 bases and 5 bases, with 27 bases remaining between them. CDR1 and CDR2 from the germline V gene are SGHAT and FQNNGV. Study results and caveats: Authors suggested each seasonal influenza vaccination recruits few new T cells.

This sequence was found in a man in his fifties or sixties who received an inactivated influenza vaccine. The chain has TRBV11-2 and TRBJ2-5; possibly TRBD2 for D (6 bases). This specimen was PBMCs from blood, taken 14 to 15 days before vaccination. CDR3 in DNA: TGTGCCAGCAGCCTCCATCTATTAGCCGGTGGCCGGGGGGAGACCCAGTACTTC. It is translated as CASSLHLLAGGRGETQYF.